The 14 T cell receptor beta chains listed next were all sequenced from one sample in a study of blood T cell repertoires in COVID-19. The data were produced by immunoSEQ multiplex PCR, yet TCRdb's version contains in-frame clones alone and is incomplete. The table includes some 250,000 clones, almost 85% detected once. The specimen was PBMCs or T cells enriched from blood (not recorded which). These receptors were taken from a middle-aged man who had recovered from COVID-19.

The chain employs TRBV9 and TRBJ1-2, with TRBD1 identical over 10 bases. V dropped 4 bases and J dropped 2; count of bases not matched to a gene: 5. Germline V gene sequence: CDR1 SGDLS, CDR2 YYNGEE. This CDR3 is 15 amino acids long. In nucleotides, the CDR3 is TGTGCCAGCAGCCCCCGACAGGGGGCGAACTATGGCTACACCTTC. Its translation is CASSPRQGANYGYTF. Using reference TRBV9 and TRBJ1-2 for the parts outside the CDR3, the full variable domain is DSGVTQTPKHLITATGQRVTLRCSPRSGDLSVYWYQQSLDQGLQFLIQYYNGEERAKGNILERFSAQQFPDLHSELNLSSLELGDSALYFCASSPRQGANYGYTFGSGTRLTVV.

The gene calls are TRBV2 and TRBJ2-7; D is unclear. Looked up from germline, CDR1 is SNHLY and CDR2 is FYNNEI. This CDR3 has 13 amino acids. Trimming stripped 4 bases from V and 3 bases from J, with 10 bases between. The CDR3 DNA reads as TGTGCCAGCAGTGTGGGCAGACACTACGAGCAGTACTTC. Its translation: CASSVGRHYEQYF.

The J gene is TRBJ1-1, the V gene TRBV3-1 (or the pseudogene TRBV3-2), with 7 bases that match TRBD1. CDR3 length equals 14 residues. The J segment lost 10 bases and the V segment lost 0 bases, leaving 8 bases of the junction unmatched. Germline loops: CDR1 LGHDT, CDR2 YNNKEL (reference sequence). The CDR3: CASSQEQGKYGAFF. The DNA of the CDR3 is TGTGCCAGCAGCCAAGAACAGGGGAAGTACGGAGCTTTCTTT.

CDR3 region: CASGQGATNEKLFF. CDR3 coding DNA: TGTGCCAGCGGCCAAGGGGCAACTAATGAAAAACTGTTTTTT. The V gene is TRBV11-2, the J gene TRBJ1-4; TRBD1 might be the D (5 bases). Germline assignment: CDR1 SGHAT and CDR2 FQNNGV. V was clipped by 8 bases and J by 0 bases, with 10 bases between them. This CDR3 contains 14 residues.

J is TRBJ2-1 and V is TRBV27; 7 bases align to TRBD1. V gave up 5 bases and J gave up 10 bases; unmatched junction bases: 8. In germline, CDR1 is MNHEY, CDR2 SMNVEV (reference sequence). The CDR3 covers 13 residues. The CDR3 nucleotides read TGTGCCAGCAGTCGAGGGGGCGGCAGGGAGCAGTTCTTC. Its translation: CASSRGGGREQFF.

The chain couples TRBV4-1 to TRBJ2-3; D may be TRBD2 (6 bases). Germline CDR1 and CDR2: MGHRA and YSYEKL. There are 13 residues in the CDR3. V gave up 5 bases and J gave up 11 bases, with 17 bases separating them. CDR3 in amino acids: CASSTRPVEGQYF. The CDR3 DNA sequence: TGCGCCAGCAGCACCCGGCCCGTGGAGGGGCAGTATTTT.

V is TRBV3-1 (or the pseudogene TRBV3-2) and J is TRBJ2-7, with a weak D call TRBD1 (6 bases). The CDR3 is 13 residues long. Germline assignment: CDR1 LGHDT and CDR2 YNNKEL (reference sequence). V was clipped by 3 bases and J by 1 base, with 7 bases between them. The CDR3 region is CASSQRGSYEQYF. CDR3 DNA: TGTGCCAGCAGCCAGAGGGGGTCCTACGAGCAGTACTTC.

The rearrangement joins TRBV19 to TRBJ2-2; D gene unclear. The CDR3 runs 14 residues. Trimming took off 5 bases at V and 6 bases at J, with 13 bases between the two ends. Germline V lookup: CDR1 LNHDA, CDR2 SQIVND (reference sequence). The DNA of the CDR3 is TGTGCCAGTAGTGGGCCGACGCCGCCCGGGGAGCTGTTTTTT. As protein: CASSGPTPPGELFF.

The chain combines TRBV27 with TRBJ1-2; TRBD1 might be the D (5 bases). Germline V gene sequence: CDR1 MNHEY, CDR2 SMNVEV (reference sequence). The V end was cut by 2 bases, the J end by 0 bases, with 13 bases between. This CDR3 is 16 amino acids long. CDR3 DNA: TGTGCCAGCAGTTTAACATGGACGGGGGCTAACTATGGCTACACCTTC. This codes for CASSLTWTGANYGYTF.

The CDR3 DNA reads as TGTGCCAGCAGCCCCTCTAGAGGGTTGAATGGCAATGAGCAGTTCTTC. It translates to CASSPSRGLNGNEQFF. The rearrangement links TRBV11-3 to TRBJ2-1; D possibly corresponds to TRBD2 (5 bases). CDR3 length equals 16 residues. Trimming left V 5 bases short and J 6 bases short, with 20 bases between. The germline V gene has CDR1 SGHNT and CDR2 YENEEA.

Only one count was recorded for this clone. The chain recombines TRBV14 with TRBJ2-2, with 7 bases aligning to TRBD2. The CDR3 is 14 amino acids. V trimming: 6 bases; J trimming: 2 bases; junction bases outside the gene matches: 3. CDR1 SGHDN and CDR2 FVKESK come from the germline V gene. CDR3 loop: CASRSGGNTGELFF. As DNA, the CDR3 is TGTGCCAGCAGATCGGGGGGTAACACCGGGGAGCTGTTTTTT.

The rearrangement uses TRBV5-1 and TRBJ2-5, with 8 positions matching TRBD1. Losses at the gene ends were 4 bases for V and 2 bases for J; bases not matched to a gene: 4. This CDR3 comprises 14 residues. Germline-derived CDR1 and CDR2 are SGHRS and YFSETQ. CDR3 in DNA: TGCGCCAGCAGCACCGGGACAGGACAAGAGACCCAGTACTTC. Translated, it gives CASSTGTGQETQYF.

This chain uses TRBV19 with TRBJ2-1; weak D call: TRBD1 (6 bases). The CDR3 extends over 12 amino acids. Trimming stripped 5 bases from V and 15 bases from J, with 17 bases between. CDR1 LNHDA and CDR2 SQIVND come from the germline V gene (reference sequence). CDR3 amino acids: CASSLNRVHRFF. DNA of the CDR3: TGTGCCAGTAGTCTTAACAGGGTTCATCGGTTCTTC.

In its sample, this clone was seen once. This chain joins TRBV5-6 and TRBJ1-3; perhaps TRBD1 as D (6 bases). CDR3 length equals 16 residues. V shed 6 bases and J shed 3 bases, with 19 bases lying between them. The germline V gene encodes CDR1 SGHDT and CDR2 YYEEEE. This CDR3 reads CASTRRDTLVGNTIYF. CDR3 nucleotides: TGTGCCAGCACCCGTCGGGACACCTTAGTTGGAAACACCATATATTTT.